The next 23 T cell receptor beta chains were all read from a single sample in a study of blood T cell repertoires in COVID-19. TCRdb's copy holds only in-frame clones and misses some; the assay was immunoSEQ multiplex PCR. The sample holds 95,000 to 150,000 clones, around 88% seen once. Sequenced sample: peripheral blood. The receptors were gathered from a woman in her fifties or sixties with active or convalescent COVID-19.

The CDR3 nucleotides are TGTGCCAGCCAACGTGACGGGGATTCCTATGGCTACACCTTC. This gives the protein CASQRDGDSYGYTF. The J gene is TRBJ1-2, the V gene TRBV2; D gene ambiguous. The CDR3 is made up of 14 amino acids. The ends were cut back, 8 bases at V and 4 bases at J, with 17 bases in the middle. Germline V gene lookup returns CDR1 SNHLY and CDR2 FYNNEI.

V and J are TRBV28 and TRBJ2-7; 8 nucleotides align to TRBD1. Germline V gives CDR1 MDHEN, CDR2 SYDVKM. The CDR3 has 14 amino acids. V lost 2 bases, J lost 3 bases, and 3 bases stayed unmatched. This CDR3 reads CASSLGGQDYEQYF. The DNA of the CDR3 is TGTGCCAGCAGTTTAGGGGGACAGGACTACGAGCAGTACTTC.

This clone came up once. V gene TRBV14 combines with J gene TRBJ2-4; D perhaps matches TRBD2 (6 bases). Germline loops: CDR1 SGHDN, CDR2 FVKESK. Trimming stripped 1 base from V and 4 bases from J, with 8 bases between. The CDR3 is made up of 14 amino acids. The CDR3 DNA sequence: TGTGCCAGCAGCCAAGCTAGCGTTAAAAACATTCAGTACTTC. The encoded protein is CASSQASVKNIQYF.

This clone showed up just once. The V call is TRBV15, the J call TRBJ1-6, with D unclear. The CDR3 consists of 13 residues. Trimming cost V 3 bases and J 9 bases, with 9 bases left between them. Looked up from germline, CDR1 is LNHNV and CDR2 is YYDKDF (reference sequence). Here the CDR3 reads CATSSGRSSPLHF. In DNA form, the CDR3 reads TGTGCCACCAGCAGCGGTCGATCTTCACCCCTCCACTTT. Using reference TRBV15 and TRBJ1-6 for the parts outside the CDR3, the full variable domain is DAMVIQNPRYQVTQFGKPVTLSCSQTLNHNVMYWYQQKSSQAPKLLFHYYDKDFNNEADTPDNFQSRRPNTSFCFLDIRSPGLGDTAMYLCATSSGRSSPLHFGNGTRLTVT.

The gene calls are TRBV9 and TRBJ1-1, with TRBD1 as a possible D gene (5 bases). Germline V lookup: CDR1 SGDLS, CDR2 YYNGEE. V dropped 4 bases and J dropped 0 bases, with 13 bases sitting between them. The CDR3 extends over 15 amino acids. The CDR3 nucleotides are TGTGCCAGCAGCAAAGAGGGAGGGGTGAACACTGAAGCTTTCTTT. Translating gives CASSKEGGVNTEAFF.

This chain uses TRBV24-1 with TRBJ1-4; D gene uncertain. The V end lost 5 bases, the J end lost 2 bases, and 11 bases lay between the germline ends. The CDR3 has 15 residues. In germline, CDR1 is KGHDR, CDR2 SFDVKD. For the CDR3, the DNA is TGTGCCACCAGTGCCGGGGTTAACACTAATGAAAAACTGTTTTTT. It yields the protein CATSAGVNTNEKLFF.

This chain uses TRBV2 with TRBJ2-5; 9 bases align to TRBD1. The J segment lost 4 bases and the V segment lost 3 bases, leaving 6 bases of the junction unmatched. Germline V gene sequence: CDR1 SNHLY, CDR2 FYNNEI. The CDR3 spans 15 residues. The CDR3 spells CASSDRDRAGETQYF. CDR3 in DNA: TGTGCCAGCAGTGACCGGGACAGGGCTGGAGAGACCCAGTACTTC.

This clone has a single count. The chain carries TRBV28 and TRBJ2-7; 7 nucleotides match TRBD1. Germline CDR1 reads MDHEN; CDR2 reads SYDVKM. CDR3 length: 13 residues. The V gene end was trimmed by 2 bases and the J gene end by 7 bases; junction bases not matched to a gene: 5. CDR3 coding DNA: TGTGCCAGCAGTTTACCGACAGGGAAAGAGCAGTACTTC. It codes for CASSLPTGKEQYF.

V usage is TRBV6-4 and J usage is TRBJ2-1; perhaps TRBD2 as D (6 bases). The V and J ends lost 6 bases and 5 bases respectively, with 23 bases between them. Germline CDR1 reads MRHNA; CDR2 reads SNTAGT. CDR3 length: 17 amino acids. The CDR3 DNA sequence: TGTGCCAGCAGCCAAACGGGACTCCTCGTACGCGACAATGAGCAGTTCTTC. Translated, it gives CASSQTGLLVRDNEQFF.

The V and J genes are TRBV28 and TRBJ2-3, with a weak D call TRBD2 (5 bases). Per the germline V gene, CDR1 is MDHEN and CDR2 is SYDVKM. The CDR3 is 15 residues long. Trimming removed 4 bases at V and 2 bases at J, with 13 bases between. CDR3 protein: CASSSLSGYTDTQYF. The CDR3 region has the DNA TGTGCCAGCAGTTCCCTCAGCGGATACACAGATACGCAGTATTTT.

This chain links TRBV11-3 with TRBJ2-1; D is possibly TRBD2 (5 bases). CDR3 size: 13 residues. V was clipped by 2 bases and J by 7 bases, with 9 bases between them. Germline CDR1 and CDR2: SGHNT and YENEEA. As DNA, the CDR3 is TGTGCCAGCAGCTTACGGACGGGGAATGAGCAGTTCTTC. Amino acids: CASSLRTGNEQFF. The full variable domain, rest sourced from reference TRBV11-3 and TRBJ2-1, is EAGVVQSPRYKIIEKKQPVAFWCNPISGHNTLYWYLQNLGQGPELLIRYENEEAVDDSQLPKDRFSAERLKGVDSTLKIQPAELGDSAVYLCASSLRTGNEQFFGPGTRLTVL.

The chain recombines TRBV29-1 with TRBJ2-2; TRBD1 is a possible D gene (7 bases). Looked up from germline, CDR1 is SQVTM and CDR2 is ANQGSEA. This CDR3 spans 14 amino acids. V shed 5 bases and J shed 8 bases, with 18 bases lying between them. CDR3 loop: CSVSRTGGGGELFF. The DNA for the CDR3 is TGCAGCGTTTCGAGGACAGGAGGAGGGGGGGAGCTGTTTTTT.

This clone was found a few times. The chain carries TRBV7-9 and TRBJ1-6; TRBD1 might be the D (5 bases). Germline assignment: CDR1 SEHNR and CDR2 FQNEAQ (reference sequence). This CDR3 region has 14 residues. Trimming left V 4 bases short and J 8 bases short, with 12 bases between. CDR3 loop: CASSSAGWDSPLHF. The CDR3 DNA follows: TGTGCCAGCAGCTCTGCAGGGTGGGATTCACCCCTCCACTTT.

The J gene is TRBJ2-3, the V gene TRBV2; D is perhaps TRBD1 (5 bases). The CDR3 is made up of 16 amino acids. With 4 bases removed from V and 6 bases from J, the gap between germline ends came to 20 bases. CDR1 is SNHLY, CDR2 FYNNEI, per germline. CDR3 protein: CASSAEGVGSGDTQYF. CDR3 bases: TGTGCCAGCAGTGCGGAAGGGGTGGGCAGTGGGGATACGCAGTATTTT.

This chain uses TRBV30 with TRBJ1-5; 7 nucleotides line up with TRBD1. With V trimmed by 1 base and J by 5 bases, 2 bases remained unmatched. The germline V gene encodes CDR1 GTSNPN and CDR2 SVGIG (reference sequence). The CDR3 runs to 13 residues. The CDR3 DNA reads as TGTGCCTGGAGTGGGGACAGAGATCAGCCCCAGCATTTT. Translation gives CAWSGDRDQPQHF.

The chain recombines TRBV5-8 with TRBJ2-4, with D tentatively TRBD2 (6 bases). The CDR3 length is 13 residues. V dropped 6 bases and J dropped 4 bases, with 11 bases sitting between them. The germline CDR1 and CDR2 sequences are SGHTS and YDEGEE. This chain's CDR3 is CASIPGTKNIQYF. The CDR3 DNA is TGTGCCAGCATCCCGGGGACTAAAAACATTCAGTACTTC.

This chain links TRBV9 with TRBJ2-1; 8 bases align to TRBD1. The CDR3 consists of 13 residues. Trimming at V came to 3 bases and at J to 8 bases, leaving 4 bases not matched to a gene. CDR1 is SGDLS, CDR2 YYNGEE, per germline. CDR3 nucleotide sequence: TGTGCCAGCAGCGAAGAGACAGGGGATGAGCAGTTCTTC. It yields the protein CASSEETGDEQFF. The full variable domain, its missing parts supplied by reference TRBV9 and TRBJ2-1, is DSGVTQTPKHLITATGQRVTLRCSPRSGDLSVYWYQQSLDQGLQFLIQYYNGEERAKGNILERFSAQQFPDLHSELNLSSLELGDSALYFCASSEETGDEQFFGPGTRLTVL.

This clone was seen many times. At one of its ends the junction is not consistent with the germline gene, which may arise from a read error. The chain carries TRBV7-7 and TRBJ2-1, with TRBD1 as a possible D gene (5 bases). The CDR3 contains 16 residues. Germline values: CDR1 SSHAT, CDR2 FNYEAQ (reference sequence). The CDR3 loop is CASSLGRTINYNEQFF. For the CDR3, the DNA is TGTGCTAGCAGCTTAGGGCGGACAATCAACTACAATGAGCAGTTCTTC.

The chain recombines TRBV7-3 with TRBJ2-7, with D maybe TRBD2 (6 bases). V lost 11 bases and J lost 5, with 28 bases in between. Germline loops: CDR1 SGHTA, CDR2 FQGTGA. The CDR3 contains 16 residues. The CDR3 nucleotides read TGTGCCCGCCCGCACGTAGTGGCGGGGCTCTGGAACGAGCAGTACTTC. It is translated as CARPHVVAGLWNEQYF.

This chain links TRBV9 with TRBJ1-2; D is perhaps TRBD1 (5 bases). The CDR3 covers 12 residues. Germline assignment: CDR1 SGDLS and CDR2 YYNGEE. The V gene lost 10 bases and the J gene lost 6 bases, with 16 bases spanning the gap. DNA of the CDR3: TGTGCCTCACGAAACACGGGGGATGGCTACACCTTC. This encodes CASRNTGDGYTF.

The V call is TRBV6-5, the J call TRBJ2-2; tentative D call: TRBD2 (6 bases). The CDR3 sequence is 15 residues long. Trimming stripped 5 bases from V and 3 bases from J, with 13 bases between. The germline V gene has CDR1 MNHEY and CDR2 SVGAGI. The DNA of the CDR3 is TGTGCCAGCAGTCTTCGGGACTCGTACACCGGGGAGCTGTTTTTT. Residues: CASSLRDSYTGELFF.

Comment on this clone: At one end, the junction sequence differs from germline, possibly due to a read error. The chain recombines TRBV27 with TRBJ1-2; 7 bases map to TRBD1. There are 14 residues in the CDR3. Germline V lookup: CDR1 MNHEY, CDR2 SMNVEV (reference sequence). The CDR3 spells CAGSPSGGGNGYTF. The CDR3 DNA is TGTGCCGGCAGTCCTTCTGGAGGGGGCAATGGCTACACCTTC.

The rearrangement links TRBV6-6 to TRBJ2-2; 8 bases match TRBD2. V shed 5 bases and J 4 bases; nucleotides not matched to a gene: 12. Germline-derived CDR1 and CDR2 are MNHNY and SVGAGI (reference sequence). The CDR3 totals 17 residues. The CDR3 region has the DNA TGTGCCAGCAGTCAACCCTCGCGGGGGGCAGGCACCGGGGAGCTGTTTTTT. Translated, it gives CASSQPSRGAGTGELFF.